This paragraph covers one T cell receptor (beta chain) sequence. Profiling relied on immunoSEQ multiplex PCR, and the TCRdb table lists in-frame clones only, not all of them. Here the sample spans some 270,000 clones, over 75% being singletons. This entry is derived from a study of blood T cell repertoires in COVID-19. This sequence was found in a human donor with COVID-19, enrolled during active disease. The donor label of this sample is uncertain. Sequenced sample: peripheral blood.

The CDR3 protein is CASSLGLAGVYEQYF. The CDR3 nucleotides read TGTGCCAGCAGCTTGGGACTAGCGGGAGTTTACGAGCAGTACTTC. The gene calls are TRBV7-3 and TRBJ2-7, with 14 bases matching TRBD2. Trimming cost V 3 bases and J 4 bases; bases outside gene matches: 2. The CDR3 contains 15 residues. From germline, CDR1 is SGHTA and CDR2 FQGTGA.